The 20 T cell receptor beta chains given below trace back to one sample, sequenced in a study of vaccination effects on CD4 cells after COVID-19. The repertoire was sequenced with immunoSEQ multiplex PCR; TCRdb's copy has only in-frame clones and lacks some. The table shows tens of thousands of clones, with roughly 80% occurring only once. Peptide-pool stimulation followed by sequencing identified expanded antigen-specific CD4+ clonotypes in the ViraFEST assay. Culture proceeded for roughly ten days, and CD4+ T cells were then isolated. The person was diagnosed with PCR-confirmed SARS-CoV-2 infection between March and December 2020. No cognate antigen is known for these TCRs. The specimen comprised CD4+ T cells from PBMCs cultured with a peptide pool, sampled before COVID-19 vaccination. All receptors derive from a human donor who had a prior SARS-CoV-2 infection.

CDR3 in DNA: TGTGCCAGCAGCCTCGGGGATATCTGGGCAGCCCTCTATGGCTACACCTTC. Residues: CASSLGDIWAALYGYTF. The V gene is TRBV3-1 (or the pseudogene TRBV3-2), the J gene TRBJ1-2; unclear D gene. The CDR3 sequence is 17 residues long. Germline-derived CDR1 and CDR2 are LGHDT and YNNKEL (reference sequence). The V and J ends lost 4 bases and 4 bases respectively, with 22 bases between them.

The chain carries TRBV19 and TRBJ1-5; D is undetermined. The length of the CDR3 is 14 residues. V was trimmed by 8 bases and J by 0 bases, leaving 11 bases between them. The germline V gene encodes CDR1 LNHDA and CDR2 SQIVND (reference sequence). CDR3 DNA sequence: TGTGCCAGTCGGTCCGGATATAGCAATCAGCCCCAGCATTTT. Residues: CASRSGYSNQPQHF.

CDR3 residues: CASSFAGAQSYGYTF. The CDR3 DNA sequence: TGTGCCAGCAGCTTTGCAGGGGCGCAGAGCTATGGCTACACCTTC. The rearrangement links TRBV2 to TRBJ1-2; TRBD1 is a possible D gene (6 bases). This CDR3 is 15 amino acids long. The germline V gene has CDR1 SNHLY and CDR2 FYNNEI. V lost 6 bases and J 4 bases, leaving 18 bases between the germline ends.

Here the CDR3 reads CASSFSQDTQYF. The DNA for the CDR3 is TGTGCCAGCAGTTTTAGTCAAGATACGCAGTATTTT. The chain combines TRBV3-1 (or the pseudogene TRBV3-2) with TRBJ2-3; D is uncertain. The ends were cut back, 6 bases at V and 5 bases at J, with 9 bases in the middle. Germline CDR1 reads LGHDT; CDR2 reads YNNKEL (reference sequence). The CDR3 length is 12 residues.

This clone showed up just a few times. V usage is TRBV9 and J usage is TRBJ2-7; 7 bases match TRBD2. The CDR3 runs 16 residues. The V segment lost 2 bases and the J segment 3 bases; nucleotides outside the gene matches: 11. CDR1 and CDR2 from the germline V gene are SGDLS and YYNGEE. The CDR3 DNA reads as TGTGCCAGCAGCGTGAGGAGTCTAGCGGCGATCTACGAGCAGTACTTC. It encodes CASSVRSLAAIYEQYF. The full variable domain, its missing parts supplied by reference TRBV9 and TRBJ2-7, is DSGVTQTPKHLITATGQRVTLRCSPRSGDLSVYWYQQSLDQGLQFLIQYYNGEERAKGNILERFSAQQFPDLHSELNLSSLELGDSALYFCASSVRSLAAIYEQYFGPGTRLTVT.

J is TRBJ1-3 and V is TRBV5-1; D gene unclear. Germline V CDR1 and CDR2: SGHRS, YFSETQ. With 3 bases removed from V and 0 bases from J, the gap between germline ends came to 10 bases. The CDR3 has 15 amino acids. CDR3 protein: CASSSIGGSGNTIYF. Here the CDR3 DNA reads TGCGCCAGCAGCTCCATCGGCGGCTCTGGAAACACCATATATTTT.

The rearrangement links TRBV9 to TRBJ2-2; D possibly corresponds to TRBD2 (6 bases). Germline lookup yields CDR1 SGDLS and CDR2 YYNGEE. CDR3 length: 17 residues. The V and J ends lost 0 bases and 6 bases respectively, with 18 bases between them. The CDR3 DNA sequence: TGTGCCAGCAGCGTAGCTATGCGCGGGGTGGCGGCCGGGGAGCTGTTTTTT. Amino acids: CASSVAMRGVAAGELFF.

The chain joins TRBV20-1 to TRBJ2-3; D is unresolved. Germline lookup yields CDR1 DFQATT and CDR2 SNEGSKA (reference sequence). V was clipped by 6 bases and J by 8 bases, with 12 bases between them. This CDR3 region has 11 residues. The CDR3 bases are TGCAGTGCCTCCCTTGTAGGTACGCAGTATTTT. Its translation is CSASLVGTQYF.

The V call is TRBV7-9, the J call TRBJ2-7, with D perhaps TRBD2 (6 bases). V shed 4 bases and J shed 5 bases, with 6 bases lying between them. The CDR3 loop spans 11 amino acids. In germline, CDR1 is SEHNR, CDR2 FQNEAQ (reference sequence). CDR3 DNA sequence: TGTGCCAGCAGCTGGGGGGACGAGCAGTACTTC. It encodes CASSWGDEQYF. Drawing the rest from reference TRBV7-9 and TRBJ2-7, the complete variable domain is DTGVSQNPRHKITKRGQNVTFRCDPISEHNRLYWYRQTLGQGPEFLTYFQNEAQLEKSRLLSDRFSAERPKGSFSTLEIQRTEQGDSAMYLCASSWGDEQYFGPGTRLTVT.

CDR3 sequence (DNA): TGCGCCAGCAGCCAACTACCGGGACAGGGTTTGAGACGAAAACTGTTTTTT. This gives the protein CASSQLPGQGLRRKLFF. This chain joins TRBV4-1 and TRBJ1-4, with 9 bases matching TRBD1. The length of the CDR3 is 17 residues. V trimming: 2 bases; J trimming: 10 bases; junction bases outside the gene matches: 14. Germline lookup yields CDR1 MGHRA and CDR2 YSYEKL.

The chain links TRBV18 to TRBJ2-7, with TRBD2 matching 8 bases. The CDR3 spans 18 residues. The ends lost 3 bases at V and 2 bases at J; junction bases unmatched: 15. Germline values: CDR1 KGHSH, CDR2 LQKENI. The CDR3 here is CASSPDWDFGGETYEQYF. The DNA for the CDR3 is TGTGCCAGCTCACCCGATTGGGATTTCGGGGGGGAAACCTACGAGCAGTACTTC.

CDR3 DNA sequence: TGTGCCTCACGGGACCCCTCCTACGAGCAGTACTTC. Amino acids: CASRDPSYEQYF. The genes are TRBV6-6 and TRBJ2-7; possibly TRBD1 or TRBD2 for D (5 bases each). Germline V lookup: CDR1 MNHNY, CDR2 SVGAGI (reference sequence). This CDR3 is 12 amino acids long. The V gene lost 11 bases and the J gene lost 0 bases, with 11 bases spanning the gap.

This clone was counted a few times. The junction and the germline gene differ at one end; a read error may be behind it. The genes are TRBV2 and TRBJ2-5; no definite D call. This CDR3 region has 11 residues. The germline CDR1 and CDR2 sequences are SNHLY and FYNNEI. Here the CDR3 DNA reads TGTGCCAGCAGTCAAGCTGAGACCCAGTACTTC. Translating it yields CASSQAETQYF. Full variable domain (remainder filled in from reference TRBV2 and TRBJ2-5): EPEVTQTPSHQVTQMGQEVILRCVPISNHLYFYWYRQILGQKVEFLVSFYNNEISEKSEIFDDQFSVERPDGSNFTLKIRSTKLEDSAMYFCASSQAETQYFGPGTRLLVL.

This clone was observed once. This sequence joins TRBV18 and TRBJ1-4, with D unclear. The CDR3 has 13 amino acids. The germline V gene has CDR1 KGHSH and CDR2 LQKENI. The V end was cut by 4 bases, the J end by 6 bases, with 9 bases between. The CDR3 region is CASSQGLYEKLFF. CDR3 nucleotide sequence: TGTGCCAGCTCACAAGGATTGTATGAAAAACTGTTTTTT. The whole variable domain, filled in from reference TRBV18 and TRBJ1-4, reads NAGVMQNPRHLVRRRGQEARLRCSPMKGHSHVYWYRQLPEEGLKFMVYLQKENIIDESGMPKERFSAEFPKEGPSILRIQQVVRGDSAAYFCASSQGLYEKLFFGSGTQLSVL.

The chain uses TRBV2 and TRBJ2-2, with TRBD2 identical over 14 bases. This CDR3 comprises 20 residues. With V trimmed by 8 bases and J by 5 bases, 19 bases remained unmatched. The germline gives CDR1 SNHLY, CDR2 FYNNEI. CDR3 residues: CASGGALGGLAGAGTGELFF. In DNA form, the CDR3 reads TGTGCCAGCGGGGGCGCGCTTGGGGGACTAGCGGGAGCGGGGACCGGGGAGCTGTTTTTT.

The chain combines TRBV24-1 with TRBJ2-6; 7 bases align to TRBD1. Germline lookup yields CDR1 KGHDR and CDR2 SFDVKD. This CDR3 contains 20 residues. Germline trimming cut 2 bases from V and 2 bases from J; bases unmatched to any gene: 14. CDR3 bases: TGTGCCACCAGTGATTCCACCGCACAGGGGCGCCTCCCTGGGGCCAACGTCCTGACTTTC. It specifies CATSDSTAQGRLPGANVLTF.

The chain links TRBV20-1 to TRBJ2-3; TRBD2 matches 7 bases. The germline CDR1 and CDR2 sequences are DFQATT and SNEGSKA (reference sequence). The CDR3 extends over 11 amino acids. The CDR3 DNA reads as TGCAGCGGGACTATGTTAGATACGCAGTATTTT. Amino acids: CSGTMLDTQYF.

V gene TRBV7-2 combines with J gene TRBJ2-7; D is uncertain. V was cut by 2 bases and J by 6 bases, with 14 bases left in between. Germline-derived CDR1 and CDR2 are SGHTA and FQGNSA. This CDR3 is 14 amino acids long. As DNA, the CDR3 is TGTGCCAGCAGCTTACTTGGATCGGCCGGCGAGCAGTACTTC. The encoded protein is CASSLLGSAGEQYF.

This chain connects TRBV5-5 to TRBJ1-3; no definite D call. Trimming left V 2 bases short and J 4 bases short, with 10 bases between. Per the germline V gene, CDR1 is SGHKS and CDR2 is YYEKEE (reference sequence). This CDR3 comprises 14 residues. The CDR3 region is CASSFIPGGNTIYF. As DNA, the CDR3 is TGTGCCAGCAGCTTTATCCCCGGCGGAAACACCATATATTTT. Complete variable domain (other parts from reference TRBV5-5 and TRBJ1-3): DAGVTQSPTHLIKTRGQQVTLRCSPISGHKSVSWYQQVLGQGPQFIFQYYEKEERGRGNFPDRFSARQFPNYSSELNVNALLLGDSALYLCASSFIPGGNTIYFGEGSWLTVV.

In its sample, this clone was seen once. The rearrangement uses TRBV6-6 and TRBJ1-2; 9 nucleotides line up with TRBD1. Germline V gene data show CDR1 as MNHNY and CDR2 as SVGAGI (reference sequence). Trimming took 5 bases from V and 3 from J; bases not matched to a gene: 4. CDR3 length: 14 residues. In DNA, the CDR3 is TGTGCCAGCAGTCGGACAGGGGCCTACTATGGCTACACCTTC. Protein product: CASSRTGAYYGYTF.